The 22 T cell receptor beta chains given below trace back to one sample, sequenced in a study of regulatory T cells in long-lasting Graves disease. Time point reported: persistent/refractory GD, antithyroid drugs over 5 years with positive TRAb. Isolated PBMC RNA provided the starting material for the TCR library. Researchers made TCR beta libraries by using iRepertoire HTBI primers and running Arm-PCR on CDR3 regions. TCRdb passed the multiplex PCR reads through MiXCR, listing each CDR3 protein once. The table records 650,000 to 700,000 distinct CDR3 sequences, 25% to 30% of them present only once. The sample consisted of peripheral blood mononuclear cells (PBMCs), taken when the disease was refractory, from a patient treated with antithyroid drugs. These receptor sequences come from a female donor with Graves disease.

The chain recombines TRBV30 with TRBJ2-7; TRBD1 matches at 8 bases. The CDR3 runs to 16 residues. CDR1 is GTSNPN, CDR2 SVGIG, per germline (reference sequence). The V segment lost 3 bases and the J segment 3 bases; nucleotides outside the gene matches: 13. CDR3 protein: CAWSAGTGGGYYEQYF. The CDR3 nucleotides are TGTGCCTGGAGCGCCGGGACAGGAGGGGGCTACTACGAGCAGTACTTC.

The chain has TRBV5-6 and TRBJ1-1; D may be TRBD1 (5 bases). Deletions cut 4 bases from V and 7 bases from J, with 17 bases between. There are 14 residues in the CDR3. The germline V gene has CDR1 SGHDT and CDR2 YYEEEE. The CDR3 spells CASSPWGRVSEAFF. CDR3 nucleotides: TGTGCCAGCAGCCCCTGGGGCAGGGTGAGTGAAGCTTTCTTT.

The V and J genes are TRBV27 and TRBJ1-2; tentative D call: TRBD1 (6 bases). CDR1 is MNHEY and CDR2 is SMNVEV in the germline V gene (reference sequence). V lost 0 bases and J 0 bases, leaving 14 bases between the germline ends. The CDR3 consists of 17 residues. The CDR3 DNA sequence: TGTGCCAGCAGTTTATCGGGGGGGGGCAGGGCTAACTATGGCTACACCTTC. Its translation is CASSLSGGGRANYGYTF.

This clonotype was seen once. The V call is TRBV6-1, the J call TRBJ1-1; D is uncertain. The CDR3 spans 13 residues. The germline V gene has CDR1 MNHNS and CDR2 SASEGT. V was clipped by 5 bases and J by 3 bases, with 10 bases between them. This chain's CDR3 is CASSYVVDTEAFF. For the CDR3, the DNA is TGTGCCAGCAGTTACGTCGTCGACACTGAAGCTTTCTTT.

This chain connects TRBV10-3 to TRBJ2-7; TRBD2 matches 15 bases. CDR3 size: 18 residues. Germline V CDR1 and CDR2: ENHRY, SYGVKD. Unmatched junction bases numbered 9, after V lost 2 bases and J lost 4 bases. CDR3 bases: TGTGCCATCAGTGAGAATAGAGTGGGGACTAGCGGGGGGTACGAGCAGTACTTC. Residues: CAISENRVGTSGGYEQYF.

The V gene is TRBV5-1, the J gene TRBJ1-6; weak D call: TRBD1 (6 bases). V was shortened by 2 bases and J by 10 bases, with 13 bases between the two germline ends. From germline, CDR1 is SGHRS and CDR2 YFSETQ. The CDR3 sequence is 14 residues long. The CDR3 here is CASSLTGAGSPLHF. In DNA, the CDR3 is TGCGCCAGCAGCTTAACGGGGGCGGGGTCACCCCTCCACTTT.

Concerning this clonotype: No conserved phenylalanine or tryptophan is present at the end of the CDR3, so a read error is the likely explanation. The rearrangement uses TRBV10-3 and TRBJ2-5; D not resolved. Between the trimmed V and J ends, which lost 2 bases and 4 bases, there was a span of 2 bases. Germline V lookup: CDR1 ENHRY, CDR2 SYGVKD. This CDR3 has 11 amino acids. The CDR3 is CAISEVETQYS. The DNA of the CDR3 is TGTGCCATCAGTGAGGTAGAGACCCAGTACTCC.

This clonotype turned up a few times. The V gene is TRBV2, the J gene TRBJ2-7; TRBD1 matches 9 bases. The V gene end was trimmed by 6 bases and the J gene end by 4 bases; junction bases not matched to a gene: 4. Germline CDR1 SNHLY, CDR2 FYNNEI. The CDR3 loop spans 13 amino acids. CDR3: CASRGQGIYEQYF. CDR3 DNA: TGTGCCAGCAGAGGACAGGGGATTTACGAGCAGTACTTC.

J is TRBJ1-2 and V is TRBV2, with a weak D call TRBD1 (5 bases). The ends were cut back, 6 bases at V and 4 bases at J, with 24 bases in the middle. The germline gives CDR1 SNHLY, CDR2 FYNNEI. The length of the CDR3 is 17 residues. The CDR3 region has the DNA TGTGCCAGCAGCAATCAGGACCCGGGACCGAGCGGCTATGGCTACACCTTC. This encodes CASSNQDPGPSGYGYTF. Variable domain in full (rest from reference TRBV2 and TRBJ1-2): EPEVTQTPSHQVTQMGQEVILRCVPISNHLYFYWYRQILGQKVEFLVSFYNNEISEKSEIFDDQFSVERPDGSNFTLKIRSTKLEDSAMYFCASSNQDPGPSGYGYTFGSGTRLTVV.

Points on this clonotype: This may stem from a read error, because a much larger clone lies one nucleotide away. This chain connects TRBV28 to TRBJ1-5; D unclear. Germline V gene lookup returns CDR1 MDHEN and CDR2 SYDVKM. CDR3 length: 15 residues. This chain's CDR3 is CAGSFGPYSNQPQHF. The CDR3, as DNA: TGTGCCGGCAGTTTTGGGCCGTATAGCAATCAGCCCCAGCATTTT.

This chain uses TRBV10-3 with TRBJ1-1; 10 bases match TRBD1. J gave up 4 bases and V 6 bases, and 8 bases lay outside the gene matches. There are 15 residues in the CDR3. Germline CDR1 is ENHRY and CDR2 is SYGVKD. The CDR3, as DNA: TGTGCCATCAGGGCGACAGGGGGCGGGGGCACTGAAGCTTTCTTT. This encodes CAIRATGGGGTEAFF.

CDR3 amino acids: CASSSPRNVGYGYTF. The DNA of the CDR3 is TGTGCCAGCAGCTCCCCACGGAACGTGGGCTATGGCTACACCTTC. V and J are TRBV11-2 and TRBJ1-2; the D is unclear. From germline, CDR1 is SGHAT and CDR2 FQNNGV. CDR3 length: 15 amino acids. Trimming removed 4 bases at V and 4 bases at J, with 16 bases between.

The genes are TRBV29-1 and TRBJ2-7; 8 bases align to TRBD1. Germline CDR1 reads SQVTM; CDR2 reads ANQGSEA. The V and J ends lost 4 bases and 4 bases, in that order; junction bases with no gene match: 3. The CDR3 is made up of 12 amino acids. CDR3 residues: CSVAWTGYEQYF. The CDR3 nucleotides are TGCAGCGTTGCCTGGACAGGGTACGAGCAGTACTTC.

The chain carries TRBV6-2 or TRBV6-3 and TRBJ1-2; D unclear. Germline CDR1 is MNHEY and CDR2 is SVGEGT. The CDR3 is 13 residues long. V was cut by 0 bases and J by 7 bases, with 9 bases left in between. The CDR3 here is CASSYSEGAGYTF. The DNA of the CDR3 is TGTGCCAGCAGTTACTCGGAAGGAGCTGGCTACACCTTC.

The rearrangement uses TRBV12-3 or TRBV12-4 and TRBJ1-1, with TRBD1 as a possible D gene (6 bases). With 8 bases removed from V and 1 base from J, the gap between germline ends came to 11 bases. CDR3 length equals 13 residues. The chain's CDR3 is CASFPGQNTEAFF. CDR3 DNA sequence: TGTGCCAGCTTCCCGGGACAGAACACTGAAGCTTTCTTT.

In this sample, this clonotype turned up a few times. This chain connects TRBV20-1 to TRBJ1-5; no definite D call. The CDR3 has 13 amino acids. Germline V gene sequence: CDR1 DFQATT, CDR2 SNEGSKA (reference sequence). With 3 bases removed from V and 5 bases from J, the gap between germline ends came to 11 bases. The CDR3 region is CSASLRGDQPQHF. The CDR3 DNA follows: TGCAGTGCTAGCCTCCGCGGAGATCAGCCCCAGCATTTT.

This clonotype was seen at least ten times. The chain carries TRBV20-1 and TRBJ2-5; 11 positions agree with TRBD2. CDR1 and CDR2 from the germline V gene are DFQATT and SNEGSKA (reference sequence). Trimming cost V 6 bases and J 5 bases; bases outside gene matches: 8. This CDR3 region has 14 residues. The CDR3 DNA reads TGCAGTGCAACTAGCGGGAGTATTTGGGAGACCCAGTACTTC. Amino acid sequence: CSATSGSIWETQYF.

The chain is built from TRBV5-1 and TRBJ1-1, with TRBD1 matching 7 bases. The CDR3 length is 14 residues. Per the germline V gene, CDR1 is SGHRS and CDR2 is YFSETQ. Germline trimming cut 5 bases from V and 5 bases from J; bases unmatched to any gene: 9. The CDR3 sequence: CASSYSGTETEAFF. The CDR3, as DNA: TGCGCCAGCAGTTATTCCGGGACAGAAACTGAAGCTTTCTTT.

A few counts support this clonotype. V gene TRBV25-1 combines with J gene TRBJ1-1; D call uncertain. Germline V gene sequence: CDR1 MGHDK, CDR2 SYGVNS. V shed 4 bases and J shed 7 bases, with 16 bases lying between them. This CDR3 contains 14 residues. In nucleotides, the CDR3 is TGTGCCAGCAGTGTAGGCGGGCCTAAGATTGAAGCTTTCTTT. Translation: CASSVGGPKIEAFF.

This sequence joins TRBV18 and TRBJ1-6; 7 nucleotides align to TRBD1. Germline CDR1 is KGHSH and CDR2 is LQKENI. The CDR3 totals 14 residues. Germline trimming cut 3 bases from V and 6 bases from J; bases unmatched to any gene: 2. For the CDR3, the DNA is TGTGCCAGCTCACCCCGGGACAGTAATTCACCCCTCCACTTT. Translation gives CASSPRDSNSPLHF.

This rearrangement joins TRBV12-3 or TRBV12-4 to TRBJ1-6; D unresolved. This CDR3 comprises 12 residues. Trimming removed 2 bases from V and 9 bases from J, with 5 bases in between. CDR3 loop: CASSLPGSPLHF. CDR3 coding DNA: TGTGCCAGCAGTTTACCGGGTTCACCCCTCCACTTT.

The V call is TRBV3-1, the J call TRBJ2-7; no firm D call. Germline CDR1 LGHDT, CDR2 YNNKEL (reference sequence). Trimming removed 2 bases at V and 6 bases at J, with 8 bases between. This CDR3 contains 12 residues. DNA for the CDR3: TGTGCCAGCAGCCAAACGGGTACCGAGCAGTACTTC. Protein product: CASSQTGTEQYF.